This TCR beta chain was recovered during a study of T cell changes during pregnancy in multiple sclerosis. Germline trimming cut 3 bases from V and 8 bases from J; bases unmatched to any gene: 6. The length of the CDR3 is 14 residues. Germline V gene data show CDR1 as SGDLS and CDR2 as YYNGEE. Libraries were prepared by immunoSEQ multiplex PCR; TCRdb keeps only in-frame clonotypes and omits some of them. The sample lists fewer than 450 clones, under 65% occurring once. This clone is large by share. What it binds is unknown. The sample taken for sequencing was cultured CD4+ T cells. The chain combines TRBV9 with TRBJ1-4, with TRBD1 identical over 8 bases. The TCR sequence derives from a female patient with multiple sclerosis, enrolled in a pregnancy study. Some clones in this sample may be carry-over from other donors' samples. The CDR3 loop reads CASSARTGNEKLFF. The DNA for the CDR3 is TGTGCCAGCAGCGCCAGGACAGGGAACGAAAAACTGTTTTTT.